The 12 T cell receptor beta chains listed next were all sequenced from one sample in a study of long-term antiretroviral therapy in people with HIV. Sequencing used immunoSEQ v3.0 at survey level. Sequencing used immunoSEQ multiplex PCR; TCRdb keeps in-frame clones, though not all of them. The sample contains about 21,000 clones, around 87% of which appear only once. The sample consisted of unsorted PBMCs, taken 0.2 years before starting antiretroviral therapy. These receptors were obtained from a man between 18 and 35 years old with HIV.

The V and J genes are TRBV18 and TRBJ2-2; D call uncertain. The CDR3 has 13 amino acids. Trimming removed 1 base at V and 7 bases at J, with 7 bases between. Per the germline V gene, CDR1 is KGHSH and CDR2 is LQKENI. The CDR3 DNA follows: TGTGCCAGCTCACCACAGGGATACGGGGAGCTGTTTTTT. This codes for CASSPQGYGELFF.

The chain is built from TRBV10-3 and TRBJ2-5; D ambiguous. The CDR3 runs to 12 residues. Germline V gene lookup returns CDR1 ENHRY and CDR2 SYGVKD. Trimming took off 4 bases at V and 3 bases at J, with 6 bases between the two ends. In DNA, the CDR3 is TGTGCCATCAGTGTACGCGAAGAGACCCAGTACTTC. It encodes CAISVREETQYF.

The chain uses TRBV5-1 and TRBJ2-3, with D tentatively TRBD1 or TRBD2 (5 bases each). The CDR3 extends over 15 amino acids. V was clipped by 9 bases and J by 5 bases, with 22 bases between them. Germline V gene lookup returns CDR1 SGHRS and CDR2 YFSETQ. The CDR3 DNA sequence: TGCGCCACCAAACGGGGCACCGGGAAAGGAGATACGCAGTATTTT. The encoded protein is CATKRGTGKGDTQYF.

The V gene is TRBV10-2, the J gene TRBJ2-1; the match to TRBD2 covers 8 bases. The trim removed 6 bases at V and 5 bases at J, leaving 6 bases unmatched. CDR3 length: 14 residues. CDR1 and CDR2 (germline): WSHSY, SAAADI. CDR3 loop: CASSVAGSHNEQFF. In DNA, the CDR3 is TGCGCCAGCAGCGTAGCGGGATCCCACAATGAGCAGTTCTTC.

This clone came up once. The chain joins TRBV5-5 to TRBJ1-2; perhaps TRBD1 as D (6 bases). Trimming stripped 4 bases from V and 7 bases from J, with 17 bases between. This CDR3 has 14 amino acids. In germline, CDR1 is SGHKS, CDR2 YYEKEE (reference sequence). The DNA for the CDR3 is TGTGCCAGCAGCCAAATTCCGGGGGCTAGTGGCTACACCTTC. This gives the protein CASSQIPGASGYTF. The variable domain in full, completed from reference TRBV5-5 and TRBJ1-2, reads DAGVTQSPTHLIKTRGQQVTLRCSPISGHKSVSWYQQVLGQGPQFIFQYYEKEERGRGNFPDRFSARQFPNYSSELNVNALLLGDSALYLCASSQIPGASGYTFGSGTRLTVV.

V is TRBV19 and J is TRBJ2-3; 8 nucleotides align to TRBD2. Germline lookup yields CDR1 LNHDA and CDR2 SQIVND (reference sequence). The ends lost 5 bases at V and 4 bases at J; junction bases unmatched: 8. The CDR3 loop spans 15 amino acids. CDR3 residues: CASSSPGLDPDTQYF. CDR3 in DNA: TGTGCCAGTAGTTCCCCGGGACTAGATCCAGATACGCAGTATTTT.

The J gene is TRBJ2-5, the V gene TRBV7-3; D is perhaps TRBD1 (6 bases). Germline V gives CDR1 SGHTA, CDR2 FQGTGA. Trimming left V 5 bases short and J 1 base short, with 14 bases between. The CDR3 spans 15 residues. CDR3 sequence reads: CASSPRQAIQETQYF. CDR3 nucleotides: TGTGCCAGCAGCCCACGACAGGCCATCCAAGAGACCCAGTACTTC.

V gene TRBV27 combines with J gene TRBJ2-1, with 7 bases fitting TRBD2. V trimming: 5 bases; J trimming: 3 bases; junction bases outside the gene matches: 7. The germline CDR1 and CDR2 sequences are MNHEY and SMNVEV (reference sequence). CDR3 length equals 15 residues. The CDR3 loop reads CASSTSSGIYNEQFF. The CDR3 nucleotides are TGTGCCAGCAGTACCTCTAGCGGCATCTACAATGAGCAGTTCTTC.

This chain uses TRBV9 with TRBJ1-2; D call uncertain. CDR3 length: 13 residues. V lost 0 bases and J lost 2, with 5 bases in between. Germline CDR1 reads SGDLS; CDR2 reads YYNGEE. CDR3: CASSVGGNYGYTF. DNA for the CDR3: TGTGCCAGCAGCGTAGGAGGGAACTATGGCTACACCTTC.

The rearrangement uses TRBV30 and TRBJ2-3; TRBD2 matches 7 bases. J gave up 2 bases and V 0 bases, and 5 bases lay outside the gene matches. The CDR3 totals 15 residues. Germline V gene data show CDR1 as GTSNPN and CDR2 as SVGIG (reference sequence). In DNA form, the CDR3 reads TGTGCCTGGAGTGTTTCTAGCGGCTTCACAGATACGCAGTATTTT. It codes for CAWSVSSGFTDTQYF.

This clone was seen a few times. The CDR3, as DNA: TGTGCCAGTTCCGGGACAGAGAATCAGCCCCAGCATTTT. It codes for CASSGTENQPQHF. V and J are TRBV19 and TRBJ1-5; 7 positions agree with TRBD1. V shed 8 bases, J shed 4 bases, and the junction held 5 bases outside the gene matches. This CDR3 has 13 amino acids. The germline gives CDR1 LNHDA, CDR2 SQIVND (reference sequence).

The chain couples TRBV27 to TRBJ2-2, with D possibly TRBD2 on 6 matching bases. Germline loops: CDR1 MNHEY, CDR2 SMNVEV (reference sequence). V lost 0 bases, J lost 7 bases, and 15 bases lay in between. The CDR3 totals 16 residues. The CDR3 spells CASSLSRQGGGGELFF. In DNA, the CDR3 is TGTGCCAGCAGTTTATCGAGGCAGGGAGGTGGCGGGGAGCTGTTTTTT.